The 7 T cell receptor beta chains given below trace back to one sample, sequenced in a study of glioma-infiltrating T cells after dendritic cell vaccination. Sequenced by immunoSEQ multiplex PCR; TCRdb stores in-frame clones only, minus some. Of about 24,000 clones in the sample, just under 90% are singletons; the top ten hold about 3.2%. This sample's time point: after dendritic cell vaccination, including at tumor progression/relapse. Source: blood, taken after dendritic cell vaccination. The receptors here all came from a human donor with glioblastoma.

This chain joins TRBV5-1 and TRBJ2-7, with 7 bases that match TRBD1. Germline assignment: CDR1 SGHRS and CDR2 YFSETQ. CDR3 length: 15 amino acids. J gave up 4 bases and V 2 bases, and 9 bases lay outside the gene matches. As DNA, the CDR3 is TGCGCCAGCAGCTTCGACAGGGCAGGTGGGTACGAGCAGTACTTC. Translating gives CASSFDRAGGYEQYF.

The V gene is TRBV25-1, the J gene TRBJ1-1; TRBD1 matches 7 bases. Trimming at V came to 3 bases and at J to 6 bases, leaving 7 bases not matched to a gene. Germline V lookup: CDR1 MGHDK, CDR2 SYGVNS. The CDR3 covers 14 residues. In DNA, the CDR3 is TGTGCCAGCAGTGATCAGACAGGGAAGTCTGAAGCTTTCTTT. This codes for CASSDQTGKSEAFF.

This chain connects TRBV6-5 to TRBJ2-4, with 7 bases that match TRBD1. The ends lost 2 bases at V and 10 bases at J; junction bases unmatched: 14. CDR1 and CDR2 from the germline V gene are MNHEY and SVGAGI. CDR3 length: 16 amino acids. DNA for the CDR3: TGTGCCAGCAGTTACGCCCCGACAGGGACGTTGGGAATTCAGTACTTC. This sequence encodes CASSYAPTGTLGIQYF.

This chain connects TRBV25-1 to TRBJ1-4; D ambiguous. CDR3 size: 14 residues. Trimming took 2 bases from V and 5 from J, leaving 9 bases between them. The germline gives CDR1 MGHDK, CDR2 SYGVNS. The CDR3 sequence: CASSERPGNEKLFF. The DNA for the CDR3 is TGTGCCAGCAGTGAACGTCCGGGGAATGAAAAACTGTTTTTT.

This chain joins TRBV4-2 and TRBJ1-4; D ambiguous. The germline V gene has CDR1 LGHNA and CDR2 YNFKEQ. The CDR3 totals 15 residues. The germline V and J ends were trimmed by 1 base and 6 bases, with 12 bases remaining between them. In DNA, the CDR3 is TGTGCCAGCAGCCAAGGCCGGGTCGGGGATGAAAAACTGTTTTTT. Protein sequence: CASSQGRVGDEKLFF.

CDR3 bases: TGTGCCAGCAGTTACGACAGGGTGACTCAGCCCCAGCATTTT. Protein: CASSYDRVTQPQHF. The genes are TRBV7-2 and TRBJ1-5; TRBD1 agrees at 7 bases. Trimming at V came to 6 bases and at J to 6 bases, leaving 8 bases not matched to a gene. From germline, CDR1 is SGHTA and CDR2 FQGNSA. This CDR3 is 14 amino acids long.

V and J are TRBV7-2 and TRBJ2-3; 9 bases are shared with TRBD2. Per the germline V gene, CDR1 is SGHTA and CDR2 is FQGNSA. Trimming took 5 bases from V and 4 from J; bases not matched to a gene: 10. The CDR3 totals 16 residues. The CDR3 protein is CASSPRIAGASDTQYF. The CDR3 DNA follows: TGTGCCAGCAGCCCTCGGATAGCGGGGGCCTCAGATACGCAGTATTTT.